This T cell receptor beta chain was found in a study of OX40 agonist ivuxolimab in advanced cancers. Study-wide background: Having had anti-PD-1, anti-PD-L1 or anti-CTLA-4 therapy before was allowed, and roughly 40% had some.

TCRdb's copy holds only in-frame clones and misses some; the assay was immunoSEQ multiplex PCR. The sample holds about 59,000 clones; over 75% are singletons and the top ten take over 5%. With 5 bases clipped from V and 5 bases from J, the junction kept 9 bases outside the gene matches. Germline V lookup: CDR1 MGHRA, CDR2 YSYEKL. The CDR3 covers 15 residues. Here the sequenced sample was CD4+ or CD8+ T cells sorted from blood, taken in a trial of the OX40 agonist ivuxolimab. This clonotype was sampled from an adult with an advanced solid tumor such as melanoma, head and neck, liver or kidney cancer. This rearrangement joins TRBV4-1 to TRBJ1-2, with TRBD1 matching 9 bases. This CDR3 reads CASSYPGQGLYGYTF. Written as DNA, the CDR3 is TGCGCCAGCAGCTACCCGGGACAGGGATTGTATGGCTACACCTTC.